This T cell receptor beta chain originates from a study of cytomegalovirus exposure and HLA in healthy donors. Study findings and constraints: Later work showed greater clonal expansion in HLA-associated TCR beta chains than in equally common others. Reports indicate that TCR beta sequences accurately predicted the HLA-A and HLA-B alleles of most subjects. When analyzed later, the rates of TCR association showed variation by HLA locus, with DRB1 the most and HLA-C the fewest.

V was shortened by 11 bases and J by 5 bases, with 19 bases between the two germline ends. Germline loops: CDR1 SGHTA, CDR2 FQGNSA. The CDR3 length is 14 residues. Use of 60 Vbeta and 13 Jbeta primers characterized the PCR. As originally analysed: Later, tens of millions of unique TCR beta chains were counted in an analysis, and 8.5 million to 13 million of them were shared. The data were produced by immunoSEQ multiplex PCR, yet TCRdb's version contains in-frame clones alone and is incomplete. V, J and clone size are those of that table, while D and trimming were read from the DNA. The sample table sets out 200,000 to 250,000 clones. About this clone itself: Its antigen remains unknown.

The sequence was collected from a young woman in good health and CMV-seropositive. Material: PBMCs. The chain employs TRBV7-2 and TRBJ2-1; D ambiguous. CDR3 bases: TGTGCCTCCGGTTATCTGGCGGCCAACAATGAGCAGTTCTTC. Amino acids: CASGYLAANNEQFF.